This T cell receptor (beta chain) was retrieved from a study of blood T cell repertoires in COVID-19. At the level of the study: The United States, Italy and Spain provided the acute and convalescent COVID-19 samples. The cDNA or gDNA used as material had been derived from T cells, B-cell-depleted T cells, or PBMCs.

As regards this clone: Other nucleotide sequences in the sample specify the same CDR3.

Patients of the Seattle cohort, enrolled during active infection, were followed longitudinally. Original handling: By means of reference gene primer amplification, nucleated cell counts were estimated. Sequenced by immunoSEQ multiplex PCR; TCRdb stores in-frame clones only, minus some. The D gene and trimming were derived from the DNA, and the V and J assignments and clone size from that table. Of fewer than 700,000 clones listed, about 89% are singletons. Germline loops: CDR1 LNHDA, CDR2 SQIVND (reference sequence). The CDR3 loop spans 13 amino acids. V shed 1 base and J shed 6 bases, with 7 bases lying between them.

The receptor comes from a woman aged 45 to 65 with COVID-19, enrolled during active disease. The sample consisted of peripheral blood. The gene calls are TRBV19 and TRBJ1-5; D is unclear. For the CDR3, the DNA is TGTGCCAGTAGTATAGCCCCCGGTCAGCCCCAGCATTTT. The encoded protein is CASSIAPGQPQHF.